This passage covers 20 T cell receptor beta chains from one sample sequenced in a study of blood T cell repertoires in COVID-19. Sequencing used immunoSEQ multiplex PCR; TCRdb keeps in-frame clones, though not all of them. The sample holds about 310,000 clones, 80% to 90% seen once. Specimen: PBMCs or T cells enriched from blood (not recorded which). The receptors were gathered from a man under 40 who had recovered from COVID-19.

The genes are TRBV19 and TRBJ2-1; 13 bases line up with TRBD2. J lost 3 bases, V lost 4 bases, and 6 bases had no gene match. Germline lookup yields CDR1 LNHDA and CDR2 SQIVND (reference sequence). The CDR3 spans 17 residues. This CDR3 reads CASSKRTSGGVYNEQFF. The CDR3 DNA follows: TGTGCCAGTAGTAAAAGAACTAGCGGGGGGGTCTACAATGAGCAGTTCTTC.

This clone showed up just once. The chain couples TRBV2 to TRBJ1-4; 7 bases are a match to TRBD1. CDR3 length equals 16 residues. V dropped 3 bases and J dropped 0; count of bases not matched to a gene: 4. Germline assignment: CDR1 SNHLY and CDR2 FYNNEI. CDR3: CASSERGHTTNEKLFF. DNA for the CDR3: TGTGCCAGCAGTGAGAGGGGGCATACAACTAATGAAAAACTGTTTTTT.

This clone was recorded a few times. This CDR3 reads CASSEYQGFEAFF. The DNA for the CDR3 is TGTGCCAGCAGTGAATATCAGGGATTTGAAGCTTTCTTT. V is TRBV6-1 and J is TRBJ1-1, with a possible D match to TRBD1 (5 bases). V was clipped by 2 bases and J by 7 bases, with 11 bases between them. Per germline, CDR1 MNHNS and CDR2 SASEGT. The length of the CDR3 is 13 residues.

The V gene is TRBV10-3, the J gene TRBJ1-2, with TRBD1 matching over 7 bases. Germline trimming cut 4 bases from V and 8 bases from J; bases unmatched to any gene: 4. The CDR3 extends over 12 amino acids. Germline V gene data show CDR1 as ENHRY and CDR2 as SYGVKD. The CDR3 region has the DNA TGTGCCATCAGTGGCACAGGGGAAGGCTACACCTTC. As protein: CAISGTGEGYTF.

This chain connects TRBV5-6 to TRBJ1-2; D unclear. V was trimmed by 0 bases and J by 8 bases, leaving 11 bases between them. Per the germline V gene, CDR1 is SGHDT and CDR2 is YYEEEE. CDR3 size: 13 residues. CDR3 DNA: TGTGCCAGCAGCTTGGGGCAGGCGGGCGGCTACACCTTC. Translating gives CASSLGQAGGYTF.

The genes are TRBV18 and TRBJ1-5, with TRBD1 matching 7 bases. Germline CDR1 reads KGHSH; CDR2 reads LQKENI. CDR3 length equals 14 residues. After removal of 2 bases from V and 5 bases from J, the junction contained 3 bases not matched to a gene. The DNA of the CDR3 is TGTGCCAGCTCACCAATGACAGGGTATCAGCCCCAGCATTTT. Protein sequence: CASSPMTGYQPQHF.

The chain has TRBV20-1 and TRBJ1-1, with D possibly matching TRBD1 (5 bases). The CDR3 length is 11 residues. Looked up from germline, CDR1 is DFQATT and CDR2 is SNEGSKA (reference sequence). V dropped 3 bases and J dropped 7 bases, with 9 bases sitting between them. CDR3 sequence (DNA): TGCAGTGCTAGGAAGGGGATTGAAGCTTTCTTT. Translating gives CSARKGIEAFF.

The rearrangement links TRBV18 to TRBJ1-1; possibly TRBD1 for D (6 bases). The CDR3 spans 14 residues. Germline CDR1 is KGHSH and CDR2 is LQKENI. The V gene lost 3 bases and the J gene lost 2 bases, with 10 bases spanning the gap. CDR3 protein: CASSPGQKNTEAFF. Written as DNA, the CDR3 is TGTGCCAGCTCACCCGGACAGAAAAACACTGAAGCTTTCTTT.

V usage is TRBV3-1 (or the pseudogene TRBV3-2) and J usage is TRBJ1-2; D is perhaps TRBD1 (5 bases). V lost 4 bases and J lost 0, with 18 bases in between. The germline V gene encodes CDR1 LGHDT and CDR2 YNNKEL (reference sequence). This CDR3 contains 17 residues. The CDR3 protein is CASSPLGQGRPNYGYTF. CDR3 DNA: TGTGCCAGCAGCCCTCTAGGGCAGGGAAGACCTAACTATGGCTACACCTTC.

This clone came up once. The V gene is TRBV6-4, the J gene TRBJ2-7, with 9 bases that match TRBD1. Germline assignment: CDR1 MRHNA and CDR2 SNTAGT. The CDR3 spans 15 residues. J lost 2 bases, V lost 4 bases, and 6 bases had no gene match. The CDR3 protein is CASSVSGTGTYEQYF. In nucleotides, the CDR3 is TGTGCCAGCAGTGTTTCCGGGACAGGGACCTACGAGCAGTACTTC.

J is TRBJ1-6 and V is TRBV11-2; D call uncertain. Germline lookup yields CDR1 SGHAT and CDR2 FQNNGV. CDR3 size: 14 residues. The V end lost 6 bases, the J end lost 10 bases, and 16 bases lay between the germline ends. CDR3 nucleotides: TGTGCCAGCAGTTTTTCCGGGAGTGTCTCACCCCTCCACTTT. Its translation: CASSFSGSVSPLHF.

J is TRBJ1-2 and V is TRBV5-5; 9 nucleotides line up with TRBD1. The CDR3 extends over 15 amino acids. Trimming cost V 0 bases and J 8 bases; bases outside gene matches: 8. Per the germline V gene, CDR1 is SGHKS and CDR2 is YYEKEE (reference sequence). CDR3: CASSLAGNRGQGYTF. The CDR3 bases are TGTGCCAGCAGCTTGGCCGGGAACAGGGGGCAAGGCTACACCTTC.

This chain uses TRBV19 with TRBJ2-1; D gene unclear. V lost 6 bases to trimming and J lost 4 bases, with 16 bases between them. Germline CDR1 and CDR2: LNHDA and SQIVND (reference sequence). The length of the CDR3 is 15 residues. CDR3 DNA: TGTGCCAGTAGCCTAGGAGTTGGAACTTACAATGAGCAGTTCTTC. Protein product: CASSLGVGTYNEQFF.

This clone was recorded at least ten times. The V gene is TRBV7-2, the J gene TRBJ1-5; D is possibly TRBD1 (5 bases). The V end lost 0 bases, the J end lost 3 bases, and 12 bases lay between the germline ends. Germline V gene data show CDR1 as SGHTA and CDR2 as FQGNSA. There are 16 residues in the CDR3. The CDR3 DNA reads TGTGCCAGCAGCTTAGCGGGTCGGGGGGTCAATCAGCCCCAGCATTTT. This translates into CASSLAGRGVNQPQHF.

This chain connects TRBV19 to TRBJ2-5; TRBD2 aligns across 14 bases. The CDR3 contains 16 residues. V lost 2 bases and J lost 7; bases outside the gene matches: 6. The germline gives CDR1 LNHDA, CDR2 SQIVND (reference sequence). CDR3 DNA sequence: TGTGCCAGTAGTATACTGACTAGCGGGGGGGCCACGACCCAGTACTTC. This encodes CASSILTSGGATTQYF.

The chain couples TRBV27 to TRBJ2-5, with TRBD2 matching over 10 bases. Trimming took 6 bases from V and 4 from J; bases not matched to a gene: 8. The germline V gene encodes CDR1 MNHEY and CDR2 SMNVEV (reference sequence). The CDR3 consists of 15 residues. In DNA form, the CDR3 reads TGTGCCAGCAGCTACCGGCTAGCGGGGGCAGAGACCCAGTACTTC. This encodes CASSYRLAGAETQYF.

The V gene is TRBV2, the J gene TRBJ1-2; 7 bases are shared with TRBD1. CDR1 and CDR2 from the germline V gene are SNHLY and FYNNEI. The CDR3 contains 15 residues. V shed 8 bases and J 0 bases; nucleotides not matched to a gene: 9. CDR3 DNA: TGTGCCAGCGGGCCAGGGGGTGTTTCTAACTATGGCTACACCTTC. Translated, it gives CASGPGGVSNYGYTF.

In its sample, this clone was seen a few times. The rearrangement uses TRBV5-5 and TRBJ1-6, with 7 nucleotides matching TRBD1. The CDR3 length is 17 residues. The V gene end was trimmed by 2 bases and the J gene end by 6 bases; junction bases not matched to a gene: 11. CDR1 SGHKS and CDR2 YYEKEE come from the germline V gene (reference sequence). CDR3 nucleotide sequence: TGTGCCAGCAGCTTTGGTTATTCGACAGGGACTAATTCACCCCTCCACTTT. Encoded protein: CASSFGYSTGTNSPLHF.

This chain connects TRBV7-3 to TRBJ2-2; D perhaps matches TRBD2 (6 bases). The CDR3 length is 15 residues. The V end was cut by 3 bases, the J end by 1 base, with 9 bases between. The germline V gene encodes CDR1 SGHTA and CDR2 FQGTGA. For the CDR3, the DNA is TGTGCCAGCAGCTTGACGGGGGTGAACACCGGGGAGCTGTTTTTT. Translating gives CASSLTGVNTGELFF.

In its sample, this clone was seen a few times. J is TRBJ2-1 and V is TRBV27; TRBD2 might be the D (5 bases). The germline V and J ends were trimmed by 0 bases and 3 bases, with 9 bases remaining between them. CDR3 length equals 15 residues. Looked up from germline, CDR1 is MNHEY and CDR2 is SMNVEV (reference sequence). The CDR3 DNA follows: TGTGCCAGCAGTTTATCAGTCAGCGGCTACAATGAGCAGTTCTTC. As protein: CASSLSVSGYNEQFF.